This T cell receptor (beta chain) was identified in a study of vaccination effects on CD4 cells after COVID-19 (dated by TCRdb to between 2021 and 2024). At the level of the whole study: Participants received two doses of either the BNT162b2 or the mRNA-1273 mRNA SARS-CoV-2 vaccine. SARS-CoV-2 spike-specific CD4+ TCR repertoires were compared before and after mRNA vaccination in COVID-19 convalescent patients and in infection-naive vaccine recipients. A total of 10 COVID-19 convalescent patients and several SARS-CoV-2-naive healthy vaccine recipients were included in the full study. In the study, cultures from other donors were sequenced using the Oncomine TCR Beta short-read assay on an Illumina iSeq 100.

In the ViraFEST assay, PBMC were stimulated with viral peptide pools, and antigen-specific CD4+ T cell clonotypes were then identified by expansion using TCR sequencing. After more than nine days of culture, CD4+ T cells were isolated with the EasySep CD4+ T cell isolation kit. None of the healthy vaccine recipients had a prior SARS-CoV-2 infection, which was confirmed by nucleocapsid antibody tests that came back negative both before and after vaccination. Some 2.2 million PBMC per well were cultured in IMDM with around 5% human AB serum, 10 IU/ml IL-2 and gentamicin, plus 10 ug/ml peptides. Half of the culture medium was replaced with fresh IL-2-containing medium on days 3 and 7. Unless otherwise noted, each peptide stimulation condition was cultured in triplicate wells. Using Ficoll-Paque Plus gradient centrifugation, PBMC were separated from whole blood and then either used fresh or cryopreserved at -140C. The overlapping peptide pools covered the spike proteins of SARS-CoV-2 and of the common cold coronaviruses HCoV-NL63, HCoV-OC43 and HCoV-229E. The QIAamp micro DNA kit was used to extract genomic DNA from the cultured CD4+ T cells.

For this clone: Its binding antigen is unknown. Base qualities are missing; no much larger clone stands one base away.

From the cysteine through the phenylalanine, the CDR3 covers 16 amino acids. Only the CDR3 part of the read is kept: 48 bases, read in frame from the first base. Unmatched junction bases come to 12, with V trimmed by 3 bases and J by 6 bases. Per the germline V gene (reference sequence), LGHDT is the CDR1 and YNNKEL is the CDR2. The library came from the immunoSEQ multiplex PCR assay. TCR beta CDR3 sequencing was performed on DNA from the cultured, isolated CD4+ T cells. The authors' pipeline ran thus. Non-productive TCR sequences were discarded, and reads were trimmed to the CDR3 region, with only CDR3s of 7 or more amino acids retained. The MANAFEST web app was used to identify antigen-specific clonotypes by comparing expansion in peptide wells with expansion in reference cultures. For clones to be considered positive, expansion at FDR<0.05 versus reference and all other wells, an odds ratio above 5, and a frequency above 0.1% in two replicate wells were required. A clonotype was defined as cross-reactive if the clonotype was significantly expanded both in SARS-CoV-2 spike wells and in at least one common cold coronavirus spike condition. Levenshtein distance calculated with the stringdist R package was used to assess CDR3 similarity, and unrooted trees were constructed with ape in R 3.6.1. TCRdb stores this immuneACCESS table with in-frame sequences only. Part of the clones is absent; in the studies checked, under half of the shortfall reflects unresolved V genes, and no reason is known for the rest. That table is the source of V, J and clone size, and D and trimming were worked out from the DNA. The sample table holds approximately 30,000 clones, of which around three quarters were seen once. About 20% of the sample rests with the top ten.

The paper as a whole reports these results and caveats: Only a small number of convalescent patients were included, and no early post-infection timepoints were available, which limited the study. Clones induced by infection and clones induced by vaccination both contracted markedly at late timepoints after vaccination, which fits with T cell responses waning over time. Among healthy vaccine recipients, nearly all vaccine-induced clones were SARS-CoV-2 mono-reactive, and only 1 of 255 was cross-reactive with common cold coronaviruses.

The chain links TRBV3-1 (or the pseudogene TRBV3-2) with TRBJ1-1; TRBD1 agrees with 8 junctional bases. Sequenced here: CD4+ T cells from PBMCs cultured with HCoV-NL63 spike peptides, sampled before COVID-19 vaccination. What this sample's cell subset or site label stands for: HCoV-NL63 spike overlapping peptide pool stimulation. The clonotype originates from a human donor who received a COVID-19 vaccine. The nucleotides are TGTGCCAGCAGCCACCCCCCCGGACAGGGTAGGCCTGAAGCTTTCTTT. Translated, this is CASSHPPGQGRPEAFF.